Reported below is one TCR beta chain. Antigen: not known. Unique-molecular-identifier-tagged TCR beta cDNA libraries were used. The source material, 1 to 10 million T cells, gave rise to 500,000 or so cDNA molecules. In TCRdb, the PCR reads were re-called with MiXCR into one record per CDR3 protein. This table holds just over 250,000 distinct CDR3 sequences, 35% to 40% found once. This entry belongs to a study of post-analysis software for immune sequencing data. Study-level information: Both relapsing-remitting and secondary progressive multiple sclerosis featured among the disease courses, as did progressive-relapsing multiple sclerosis. Study conclusions and caveats: In patients, TRBV5-6, TRBV5-1 and TRBV20-1 belonged to five TRBV segments found more frequently than in controls. Analysis by F measure revealed that same-batch samples clustered strongly together. Multiple sclerosis was associated with a significant reduction in normalized Chao1 diversity relative to controls.

The CDR3 extends over 14 amino acids. Germline V gene data show CDR1 as SQVTM and CDR2 as ANQGSEA. The V segment lost 6 bases and the J segment 1 base; nucleotides outside the gene matches: 3. V gene TRBV29-1 combines with J gene TRBJ1-5; TRBD1 matches at 10 bases. Sequencing was performed on blood. The receptor's source is a girl aged 5-17 years with multiple sclerosis. The CDR3 region has the DNA TGCAGCGTAGGGGACAGGGGAAGCAATCAGCCCCAGCATTTT. It encodes CSVGDRGSNQPQHF.